This T cell receptor (beta chain) derives from a study of early T cells in non-severe SARS-CoV-2 infection. About the study: Unsorted whole-blood RNA was sequenced in bulk, leaving chains unpaired.

Attachment of unique molecular identifiers to individual cDNA molecules was performed. TCRdb processed the 5' RACE reads anew with MiXCR; each CDR3 protein has one entry. In the table there are under 95,000 distinct CDR3 sequences, more than 13% of which are singletons. The CDR3 totals 15 residues. V gave up 4 bases and J gave up 0 bases, with 13 bases separating them. In germline, CDR1 is DFQATT, CDR2 SNEGSKA (reference sequence). The sequence came from an adult who was a healthcare worker with PCR-confirmed SARS-CoV-2 infection or an uninfected control (not recorded which). The chain employs TRBV20-1 and TRBJ2-1; tentatively, D is TRBD1 or TRBD2 (5 bases each). Material for sequencing was whole blood. This CDR3 is CSANSGTYSYNEQFF. The CDR3 DNA sequence: TGCAGTGCTAACTCCGGGACCTACTCCTACAATGAGCAGTTCTTC.